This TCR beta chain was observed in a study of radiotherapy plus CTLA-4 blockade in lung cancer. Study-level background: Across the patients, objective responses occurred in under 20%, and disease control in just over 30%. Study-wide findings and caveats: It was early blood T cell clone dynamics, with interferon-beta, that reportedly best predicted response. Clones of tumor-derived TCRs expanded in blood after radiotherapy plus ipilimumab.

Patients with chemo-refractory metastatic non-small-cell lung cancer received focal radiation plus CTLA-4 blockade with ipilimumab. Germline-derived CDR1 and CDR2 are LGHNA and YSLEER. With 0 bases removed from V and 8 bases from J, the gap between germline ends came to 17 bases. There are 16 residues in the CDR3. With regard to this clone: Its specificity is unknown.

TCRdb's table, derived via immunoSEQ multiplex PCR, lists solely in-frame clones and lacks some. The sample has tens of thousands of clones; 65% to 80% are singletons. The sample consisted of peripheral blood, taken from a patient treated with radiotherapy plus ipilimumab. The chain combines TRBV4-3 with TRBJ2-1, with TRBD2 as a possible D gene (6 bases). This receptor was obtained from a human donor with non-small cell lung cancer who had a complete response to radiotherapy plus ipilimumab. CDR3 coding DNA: TGCGCCAGCAGCCAAGACAGGACCCCGGGCGGGGATGAGCAGTTCTTC. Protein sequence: CASSQDRTPGGDEQFF.